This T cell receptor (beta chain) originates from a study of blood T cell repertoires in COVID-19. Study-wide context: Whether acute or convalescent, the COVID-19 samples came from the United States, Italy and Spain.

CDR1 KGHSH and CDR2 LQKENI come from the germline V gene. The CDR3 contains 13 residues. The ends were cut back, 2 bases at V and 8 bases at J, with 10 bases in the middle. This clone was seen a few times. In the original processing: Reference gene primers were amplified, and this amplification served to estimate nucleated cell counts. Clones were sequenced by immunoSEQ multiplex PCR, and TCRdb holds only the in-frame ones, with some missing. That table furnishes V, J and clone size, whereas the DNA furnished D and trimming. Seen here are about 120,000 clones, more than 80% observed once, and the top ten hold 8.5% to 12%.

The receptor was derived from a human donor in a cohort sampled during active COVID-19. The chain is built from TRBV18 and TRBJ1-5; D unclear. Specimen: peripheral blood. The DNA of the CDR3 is TGTGCCAGCTCACCATCTCGGGAGGAGCCCCAGCATTTT. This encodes CASSPSREEPQHF.